These 24 T cell receptor beta chains originate from one sample sequenced in a study of shared clonotypes between healthy human individuals. The data were produced by immunoSEQ multiplex PCR, yet TCRdb's version contains in-frame clones alone and is incomplete. This sample yields about 680,000 clones, of which about 78% are seen a single time; roughly 1.8% belongs to the top ten. The specimen was memory CD4+ T cells sorted from blood. Subset reported: CD45RA-negative fraction. Receptor source: a young woman in good health.

V gene TRBV20-1 combines with J gene TRBJ1-1; D uncertain. The CDR3 extends over 10 amino acids. V was cut by 3 bases and J by 7 bases, with 6 bases left in between. From germline, CDR1 is DFQATT and CDR2 SNEGSKA (reference sequence). For the CDR3, the DNA is TGCAGTGCTAGTCAGATTGAAGCTTTCTTT. Translation gives CSASQIEAFF.

The rearrangement uses TRBV5-1 and TRBJ2-1; TRBD2 is a possible D gene (7 bases). The CDR3 runs to 14 residues. In germline, CDR1 is SGHRS, CDR2 YFSETQ. V gave up 2 bases and J gave up 8 bases, with 14 bases separating them. The CDR3 region has the DNA TGCGCCAGCAGCTTCAACCCGGGGGGCCATGAGCAGTTCTTC. Its protein is CASSFNPGGHEQFF.

This chain joins TRBV2 and TRBJ2-5; 7 bases fit TRBD2. Germline V CDR1 and CDR2: SNHLY, FYNNEI. The CDR3 runs 14 residues. Trimming at V came to 6 bases and at J to 5 bases, leaving 9 bases not matched to a gene. CDR3 nucleotides: TGTGCCAGCAGGTCGGGACTACTGGCGGAGACCCAGTACTTC. It translates to CASRSGLLAETQYF.

V and J are TRBV30 and TRBJ1-2; D gene unclear. The CDR3 spans 13 residues. Germline CDR1 reads GTSNPN; CDR2 reads SVGIG (reference sequence). Trimming stripped 0 bases from V and 1 base from J, with 6 bases between. CDR3: CAWSVEHNYGYTF. For the CDR3, the DNA is TGTGCCTGGAGTGTAGAACATAACTATGGCTACACCTTC. Based on the CDR3 plus reference TRBV30 and TRBJ1-2, the full variable domain is SQTIHQWPATLVQPVGSPLSLECTVEGTSNPNLYWYRQAAGRGLQLLFYSVGIGQISSEVPQNLSASRPQDRQFILSSKKLLLSDSGFYLCAWSVEHNYGYTFGSGTRLTVV.

This chain joins TRBV5-1 and TRBJ2-2, with 7 bases matching TRBD2. Germline CDR1 is SGHRS and CDR2 is YFSETQ. The CDR3 loop spans 16 amino acids. J gave up 1 base and V 4 bases, and 7 bases lay outside the gene matches. CDR3 loop: CASSPLASGNTGELFF. Written as DNA, the CDR3 is TGCGCCAGCAGCCCCCTGGCTAGCGGGAACACCGGGGAGCTGTTTTTT.

The rearrangement joins TRBV6-5 to TRBJ1-5; TRBD1 might be the D (5 bases). Between the trimmed V and J ends, which lost 2 bases and 4 bases, there was a span of 9 bases. The CDR3 spans 14 residues. Germline V gives CDR1 MNHEY, CDR2 SVGAGI. CDR3 sequence (DNA): TGTGCCAGCAGTTACGCGGGGCGTAATCAGCCCCAGCATTTT. Protein sequence: CASSYAGRNQPQHF.

This sequence joins TRBV11-2 and TRBJ2-1; D is uncertain. Trimming took off 2 bases at V and 5 bases at J, with 7 bases between the two ends. Germline assignment: CDR1 SGHAT and CDR2 FQNNGV. The CDR3 is 13 residues long. The CDR3 is CASSLSRDNEQFF. CDR3 coding DNA: TGTGCCAGCAGCTTAAGTAGGGACAATGAGCAGTTCTTC. Full variable domain (rest looked up from reference TRBV11-2 and TRBJ2-1): EAGVAQSPRYKIIEKRQSVAFWCNPISGHATLYWYQQILGQGPKLLIQFQNNGVVDDSQLPKDRFSAERLKGVDSTLKIQPAKLEDSAVYLCASSLSRDNEQFFGPGTRLTVL.

This rearrangement joins TRBV6-5 to TRBJ1-4; tentative D call: TRBD1 (6 bases). Germline loops: CDR1 MNHEY, CDR2 SVGAGI. This CDR3 comprises 15 residues. Trimming shortened V by 2 bases and J by 12 bases, and 19 bases separated the two germline ends. The CDR3 nucleotides are TGTGCCAGCAGTTACACCGGACGGGGGGCGGGGGAACTGTTTTTT. This gives the protein CASSYTGRGAGELFF.

This clone was recorded a few times. The chain recombines TRBV5-1 with TRBJ2-1, with a possible D match to TRBD1 (6 bases). In germline, CDR1 is SGHRS, CDR2 YFSETQ. Trimming left V 4 bases short and J 3 bases short, with 14 bases between. The CDR3 contains 15 residues. The chain's CDR3 is CASSMDSSLYNEQFF. CDR3 DNA sequence: TGCGCCAGCAGCATGGACAGTTCCCTCTACAATGAGCAGTTCTTC. Filled out from reference TRBV5-1 and TRBJ2-1, the complete variable domain reads KAGVTQTPRYLIKTRGQQVTLSCSPISGHRSVSWYQQTPGQGLQFLFEYFSETQRNKGNFPGRFSGRQFSNSRSEMNVSTLELGDSALYLCASSMDSSLYNEQFFGPGTRLTVL.

The chain recombines TRBV5-8 with TRBJ2-7, with 10 bases aligning to TRBD1. Germline trimming cut 5 bases from V and 6 bases from J; bases unmatched to any gene: 11. The germline V gene encodes CDR1 SGHTS and CDR2 YDEGEE. CDR3 length: 15 amino acids. CDR3 in amino acids: CASRLTGTGASEQYF. The DNA for the CDR3 is TGTGCCAGCAGACTTACCGGGACAGGGGCGAGCGAGCAGTACTTC.

This chain uses TRBV5-6 with TRBJ2-7, with 9 nucleotides matching TRBD1. V lost 5 bases and J lost 5; bases outside the gene matches: 5. Germline lookup yields CDR1 SGHDT and CDR2 YYEEEE. This CDR3 region has 13 residues. DNA for the CDR3: TGTGCCAGCAGATTACAGGGGGCGGACGAGCAGTACTTC. This codes for CASRLQGADEQYF.

This chain links TRBV4-2 with TRBJ2-3; 10 bases fit TRBD2. Germline loops: CDR1 LGHNA, CDR2 YNFKEQ. This CDR3 has 16 residues. With 3 bases clipped from V and 6 bases from J, the junction kept 9 bases outside the gene matches. The CDR3, as DNA: TGTGCCAGCAGCCATAGCGGCGGTAGCGGGAGGGATACGCAGTATTTT. It encodes CASSHSGGSGRDTQYF.

This clone was observed a few times. The sample carries other DNA sequences with the same CDR3. The chain combines TRBV28 with TRBJ2-2; D is possibly TRBD2 (5 bases). Trimming stripped 6 bases from V and 5 bases from J, with 16 bases between. CDR3 length: 15 residues. The germline gives CDR1 MDHEN, CDR2 SYDVKM. The CDR3 coding sequence is TGTGCCAGCAGCAGCCGGCTAGCAGATACCGGGGAGCTGTTTTTT. It yields the protein CASSSRLADTGELFF.

V gene TRBV19 combines with J gene TRBJ1-5, with D possibly TRBD1 on 5 matching bases. The CDR3 is made up of 17 amino acids. Germline V gene lookup returns CDR1 LNHDA and CDR2 SQIVND (reference sequence). V was trimmed by 3 bases and J by 0 bases, leaving 15 bases between them. In DNA form, the CDR3 reads TGTGCCAGTAGTATTAAAGGAGACAGCTATAGCAATCAGCCCCAGCATTTT. Encoded protein: CASSIKGDSYSNQPQHF.

This chain joins TRBV6-1 and TRBJ1-1; possibly TRBD1 for D (5 bases). CDR1 is MNHNS and CDR2 is SASEGT in the germline V gene. V lost 6 bases and J lost 8, with 16 bases in between. The CDR3 totals 13 residues. CDR3 region: CASRPGPGDEAFF. The CDR3 DNA reads as TGTGCCAGCAGGCCGGGACCCGGGGACGAAGCTTTCTTT.

The chain uses TRBV6-1 and TRBJ2-7, with D perhaps TRBD1 (6 bases). In germline, CDR1 is MNHNS, CDR2 SASEGT. The CDR3 contains 16 residues. V was clipped by 3 bases and J by 3 bases, with 18 bases between them. The CDR3 spells CASSEGPGTMNYEQYF. The CDR3 DNA reads TGTGCCAGCAGTGAGGGACCCGGGACAATGAACTACGAGCAGTACTTC.

The V and J genes are TRBV7-2 and TRBJ2-7, with D uncertain. The CDR3 is 11 amino acids. Germline CDR1 and CDR2: SGHTA and FQGNSA. The V gene lost 3 bases and the J gene lost 3 bases, with 3 bases spanning the gap. The CDR3 is CASSFYYEQYF. CDR3 bases: TGTGCCAGCAGCTTCTACTACGAGCAGTACTTC.

The gene calls are TRBV21-1 and TRBJ1-5; no check of the table's D call, TRBD1, against the DNA was made. TRBV21-1 is recorded as a pseudogene. The CDR3 length is 15 residues. The CDR3 DNA sequence: TGTGCCAGCAGGTCAGGGAAGTTGGGCAATCAGCCCCAGCATTTT. It encodes CASRSGKLGNQPQHF.

In its sample, this clone was seen a few times. This sample also contains other DNA sequences that code for the same CDR3. The chain has TRBV5-6 and TRBJ2-5; D is unclear. Trimming removed 1 base at V and 4 bases at J, with 2 bases between. This CDR3 is 11 amino acids long. Germline-derived CDR1 and CDR2 are SGHDT and YYEEEE. The CDR3 spells CASSLLETQYF. The CDR3 DNA sequence: TGTGCCAGCAGCTTGCTAGAGACCCAGTACTTC.

The chain couples TRBV28 to TRBJ1-1; TRBD1 is a possible D gene (5 bases). V gave up 5 bases and J gave up 5 bases, with 9 bases separating them. CDR1 MDHEN and CDR2 SYDVKM come from the germline V gene. This CDR3 has 12 residues. The CDR3 nucleotides read TGTGCCAGCAGTAGAGGGGTTACTGAAGCTTTCTTT. Translated, it gives CASSRGVTEAFF.

J is TRBJ2-7 and V is TRBV11-2; TRBD1 agrees at 10 bases. Germline CDR1 reads SGHAT; CDR2 reads FQNNGV. The CDR3 is 17 residues long. Trimming took 6 bases from V and 6 from J; bases not matched to a gene: 17. The CDR3 protein is CASRRPGQGRIDSEQYF. CDR3 nucleotides: TGTGCCAGCAGGCGACCGGGACAGGGGCGGATCGATTCCGAGCAGTACTTC.

This clone has just one count. The CDR3 reads CASSLKGLAGLNEQFF. The CDR3 DNA is TGTGCCAGCAGTTTAAAGGGACTAGCGGGATTAAATGAGCAGTTCTTC. V and J are TRBV28 and TRBJ2-1; TRBD2 aligns across 13 bases. The CDR3 is 16 amino acids. Per germline, CDR1 MDHEN and CDR2 SYDVKM. The V segment lost 2 bases and the J segment 7 bases; nucleotides outside the gene matches: 5.

This chain links TRBV7-2 with TRBJ2-7; perhaps TRBD2 as D (7 bases). V was clipped by 2 bases and J by 4 bases, with 15 bases between them. Per the germline V gene, CDR1 is SGHTA and CDR2 is FQGNSA. The CDR3 has 15 amino acids. CDR3 in DNA: TGTGCCAGCAGCTTAAGCGTCGGGGGGCAGTACGAGCAGTACTTC. This codes for CASSLSVGGQYEQYF.

The DNA of the CDR3 is TGTGCCAGCAGTGCTGGACAGGTTGGTGACTATGGCTACACCTTC. Residues: CASSAGQVGDYGYTF. V is TRBV28 and J is TRBJ1-2, with 7 nucleotides matching TRBD1. Trimming removed 5 bases from V and 3 bases from J; junction bases left unmatched: 9. The CDR3 runs to 15 residues. Germline-derived CDR1 and CDR2 are MDHEN and SYDVKM.